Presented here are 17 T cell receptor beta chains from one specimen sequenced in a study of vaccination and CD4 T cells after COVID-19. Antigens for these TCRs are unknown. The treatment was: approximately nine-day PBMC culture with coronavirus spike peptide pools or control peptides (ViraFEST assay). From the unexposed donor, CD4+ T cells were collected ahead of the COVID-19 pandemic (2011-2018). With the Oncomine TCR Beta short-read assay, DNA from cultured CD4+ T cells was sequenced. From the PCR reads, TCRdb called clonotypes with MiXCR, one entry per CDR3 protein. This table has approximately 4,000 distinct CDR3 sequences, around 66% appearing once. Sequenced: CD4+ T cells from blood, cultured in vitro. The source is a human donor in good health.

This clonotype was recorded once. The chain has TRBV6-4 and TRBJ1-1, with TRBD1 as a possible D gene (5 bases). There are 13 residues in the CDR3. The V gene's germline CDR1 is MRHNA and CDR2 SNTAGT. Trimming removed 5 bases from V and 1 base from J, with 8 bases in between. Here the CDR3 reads CASSRGGNTEAFF. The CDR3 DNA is TGTGCCAGCAGTAGGGGAGGGAACACTGAAGCTTTCTTT.

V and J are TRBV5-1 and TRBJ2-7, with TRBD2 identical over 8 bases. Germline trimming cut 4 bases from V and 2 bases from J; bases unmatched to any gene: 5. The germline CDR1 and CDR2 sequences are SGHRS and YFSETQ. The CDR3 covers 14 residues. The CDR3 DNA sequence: TGCGCCAGCAGCCCGGGACTAGTAACCTACGAGCAGTACTTC. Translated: CASSPGLVTYEQYF.

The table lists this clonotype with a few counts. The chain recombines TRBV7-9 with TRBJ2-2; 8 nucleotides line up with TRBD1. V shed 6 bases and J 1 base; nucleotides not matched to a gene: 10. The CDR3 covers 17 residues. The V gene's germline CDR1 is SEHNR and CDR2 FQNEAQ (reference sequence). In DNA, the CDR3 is TGTGCCAGCAGTTTGGGCAGGGGGCCCCTGAACACCGGGGAGCTGTTTTTT. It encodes CASSLGRGPLNTGELFF.

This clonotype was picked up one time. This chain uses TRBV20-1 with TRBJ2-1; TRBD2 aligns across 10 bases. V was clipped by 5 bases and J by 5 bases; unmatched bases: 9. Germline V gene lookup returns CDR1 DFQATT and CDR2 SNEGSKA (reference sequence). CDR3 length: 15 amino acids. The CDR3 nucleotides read TGCAGTGCTGGGGTAGCGGGAGGAGCGAACAATGAGCAGTTCTTC. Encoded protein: CSAGVAGGANNEQFF.

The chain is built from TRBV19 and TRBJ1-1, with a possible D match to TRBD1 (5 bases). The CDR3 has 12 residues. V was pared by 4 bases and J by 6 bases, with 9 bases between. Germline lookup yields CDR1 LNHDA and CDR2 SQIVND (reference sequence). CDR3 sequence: CASSTPTAEAFF. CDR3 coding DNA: TGTGCCAGTAGTACTCCGACAGCTGAAGCTTTCTTT.

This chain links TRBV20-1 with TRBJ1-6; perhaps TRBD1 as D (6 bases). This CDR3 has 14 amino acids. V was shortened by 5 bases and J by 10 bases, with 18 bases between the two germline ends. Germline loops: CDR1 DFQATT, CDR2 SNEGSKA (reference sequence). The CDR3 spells CSAVVGRGGSPLHF. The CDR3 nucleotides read TGCAGTGCTGTTGTGGGGAGAGGGGGGTCACCCCTCCACTTT.

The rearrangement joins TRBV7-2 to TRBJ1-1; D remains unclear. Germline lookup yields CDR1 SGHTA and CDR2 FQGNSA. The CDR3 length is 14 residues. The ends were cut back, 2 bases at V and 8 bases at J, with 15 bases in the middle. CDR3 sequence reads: CASSLRGYGQEAFF. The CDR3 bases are TGTGCCAGCAGCTTACGAGGGTACGGCCAGGAAGCTTTCTTT.

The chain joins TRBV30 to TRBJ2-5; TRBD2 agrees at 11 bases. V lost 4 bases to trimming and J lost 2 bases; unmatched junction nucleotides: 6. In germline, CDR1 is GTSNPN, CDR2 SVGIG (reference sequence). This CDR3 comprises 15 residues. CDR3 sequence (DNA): TGTGCCTGGAACTCTGGGACTAGCGGACAAGAGACCCAGTACTTC. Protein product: CAWNSGTSGQETQYF.

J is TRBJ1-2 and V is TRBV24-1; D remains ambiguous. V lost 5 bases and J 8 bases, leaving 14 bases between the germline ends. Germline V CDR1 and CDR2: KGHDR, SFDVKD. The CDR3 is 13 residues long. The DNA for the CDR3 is TGTGCCACCAGTGCCCTATCCGCTTCGGGCTACACCTTC. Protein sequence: CATSALSASGYTF.

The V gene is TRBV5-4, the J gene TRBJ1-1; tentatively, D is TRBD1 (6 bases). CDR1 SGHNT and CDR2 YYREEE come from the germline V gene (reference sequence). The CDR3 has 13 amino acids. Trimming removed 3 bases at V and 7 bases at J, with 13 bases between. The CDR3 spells CASSSQGYSEAFF. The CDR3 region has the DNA TGTGCCAGCAGCTCGCAGGGGTACAGTGAAGCTTTCTTT.

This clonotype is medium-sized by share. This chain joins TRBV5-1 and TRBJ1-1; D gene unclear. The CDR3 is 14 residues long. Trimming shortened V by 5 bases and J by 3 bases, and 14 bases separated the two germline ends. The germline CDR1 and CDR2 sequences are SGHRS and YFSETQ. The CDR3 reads CASRSGGSDTEAFF. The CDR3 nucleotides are TGCGCCAGCAGATCTGGTGGGAGCGACACTGAAGCTTTCTTT.

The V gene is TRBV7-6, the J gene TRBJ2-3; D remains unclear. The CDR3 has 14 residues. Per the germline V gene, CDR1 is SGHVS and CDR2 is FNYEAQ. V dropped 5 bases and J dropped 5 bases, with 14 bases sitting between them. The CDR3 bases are TGTGCCAGCAGCCCTGATTCCCCGATAGATACGCAGTATTTT. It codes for CASSPDSPIDTQYF.

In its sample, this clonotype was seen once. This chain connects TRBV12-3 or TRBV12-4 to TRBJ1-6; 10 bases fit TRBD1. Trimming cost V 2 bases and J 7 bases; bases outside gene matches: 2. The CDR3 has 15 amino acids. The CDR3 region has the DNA TGTGCCAGCAGTTTAAAGGGACAGGGGAATTCACCCCTCCACTTT. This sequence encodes CASSLKGQGNSPLHF.

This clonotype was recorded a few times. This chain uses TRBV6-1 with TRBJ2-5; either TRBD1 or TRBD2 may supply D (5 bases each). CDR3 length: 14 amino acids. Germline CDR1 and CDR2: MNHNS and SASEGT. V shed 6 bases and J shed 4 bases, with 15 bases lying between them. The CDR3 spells CASRRDQRGETQYF. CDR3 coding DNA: TGTGCCAGCAGACGGGACCAAAGGGGAGAGACCCAGTACTTC.

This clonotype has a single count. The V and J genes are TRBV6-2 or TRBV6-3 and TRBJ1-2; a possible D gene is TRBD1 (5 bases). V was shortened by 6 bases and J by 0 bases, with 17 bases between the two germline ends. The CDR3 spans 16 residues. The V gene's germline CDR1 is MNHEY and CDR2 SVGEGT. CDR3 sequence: CASRGMGRKTNYGYTF. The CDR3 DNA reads TGTGCCAGCAGGGGCATGGGACGGAAGACTAACTATGGCTACACCTTC.

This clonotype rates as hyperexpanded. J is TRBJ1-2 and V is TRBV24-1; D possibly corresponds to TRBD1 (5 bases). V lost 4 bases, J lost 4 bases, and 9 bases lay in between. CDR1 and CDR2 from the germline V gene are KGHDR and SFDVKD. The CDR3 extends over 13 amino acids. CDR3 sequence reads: CATSDTGLYGYTF. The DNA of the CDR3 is TGTGCCACCAGTGACACGGGACTCTATGGCTACACCTTC.

CDR3 sequence reads: CASSQGVGSGSGNNEQFF. CDR3 coding DNA: TGTGCCAGCAGCCAGGGGGTGGGTAGCGGGAGCGGGAACAATGAGCAGTTCTTC. The V and J genes are TRBV7-7 and TRBJ2-1, with 9 bases fitting TRBD2. Germline values: CDR1 SSHAT, CDR2 FNYEAQ (reference sequence). The CDR3 sequence is 18 residues long. After removal of 5 bases from V and 5 bases from J, the junction contained 16 bases not matched to a gene. Based on the CDR3 plus reference TRBV7-7 and TRBJ2-1, the full variable domain is GAGVSQSPRYKVTKRGQDVTLRCDPISSHATLYWYQQALGQGPEFLTYFNYEAQPDKSGLPSDRFSAERPEGSISTLTIQRTEQRDSAMYRCASSQGVGSGSGNNEQFFGPGTRLTVL.